This T cell receptor beta chain is drawn from a study of T cells in Graves' hyperthyroidism and ophthalmopathy. From RNA transcripts, TCR beta CDR3 regions were amplified. A first-round RT-PCR of the TCR CDR3 used the HTBI primer set. TCRdb processed the multiplex PCR reads anew with MiXCR; each CDR3 protein has one entry. There are about 400,000 distinct CDR3 sequences in the sample; less than 20% occur only once, and approximately 14% lies in the top ten. Trimming at V came to 4 bases and at J to 4 bases, leaving 4 bases not matched to a gene. This CDR3 contains 14 residues. Germline CDR1 LGHNA, CDR2 YSLEER. Patients aged 18 to 65 had newly diagnosed hyperthyroidism of under 2 months' duration. Study-level results: The model forecast ophthalmopathy, anticipating it by a median about 6.5 months before onset. Most clonotypes expanded in thyroid above 0.001 were likewise present in blood.

A word on this clonotype: Antigen unknown.

The sequencing input was blood. The V gene is TRBV4-3, the J gene TRBJ2-1, with 7 positions matching TRBD1. This TCR derives from a woman aged 18-29 years with Graves' hyperthyroidism. CDR3 coding DNA: TGCGCCAGCAGCCGTGGACAGGATTACAATGAGCAGTTCTTC. Protein product: CASSRGQDYNEQFF.